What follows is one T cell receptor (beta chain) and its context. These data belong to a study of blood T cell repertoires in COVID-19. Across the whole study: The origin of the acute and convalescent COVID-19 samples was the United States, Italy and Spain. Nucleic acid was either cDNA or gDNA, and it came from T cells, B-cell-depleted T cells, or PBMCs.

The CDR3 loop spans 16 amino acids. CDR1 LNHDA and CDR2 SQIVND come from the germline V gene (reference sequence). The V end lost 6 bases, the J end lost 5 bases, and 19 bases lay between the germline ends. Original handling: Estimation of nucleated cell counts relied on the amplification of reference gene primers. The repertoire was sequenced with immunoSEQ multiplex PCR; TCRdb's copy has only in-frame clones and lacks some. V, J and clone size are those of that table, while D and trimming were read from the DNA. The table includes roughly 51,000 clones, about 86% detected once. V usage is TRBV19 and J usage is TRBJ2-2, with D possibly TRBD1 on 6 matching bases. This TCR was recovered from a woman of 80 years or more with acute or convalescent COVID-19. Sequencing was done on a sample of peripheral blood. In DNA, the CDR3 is TGTGCCAGTAGCGACCAGGGGCAGGGGCGGACCGGGGAGCTGTTTTTT. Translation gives CASSDQGQGRTGELFF.